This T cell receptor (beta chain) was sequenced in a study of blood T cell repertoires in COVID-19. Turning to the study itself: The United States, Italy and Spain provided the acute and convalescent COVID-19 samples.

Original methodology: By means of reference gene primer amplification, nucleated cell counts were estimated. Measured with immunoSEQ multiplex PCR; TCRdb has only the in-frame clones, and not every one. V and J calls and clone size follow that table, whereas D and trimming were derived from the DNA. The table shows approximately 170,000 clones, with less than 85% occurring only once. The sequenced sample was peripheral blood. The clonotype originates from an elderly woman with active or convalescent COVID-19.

The DNA for the CDR3 is TGCGCCAGCAGCCCGTCCCCGGGAGTCGATAATGAGCAGTTCTTC. Residues: CASSPSPGVDNEQFF. The chain carries TRBV5-1 and TRBJ2-1, with D perhaps TRBD2 (6 bases). The germline V gene encodes CDR1 SGHRS and CDR2 YFSETQ. V lost 4 bases to trimming and J lost 7 bases, with 18 bases between them. The CDR3 runs to 15 residues.